This passage covers 5 T cell receptor beta chains from one sample sequenced in a study of neoadjuvant nivolumab and ipilimumab in lung cancer. The data were produced by immunoSEQ multiplex PCR, yet TCRdb's version contains in-frame clones alone and is incomplete. This repertoire shows roughly 34,000 clones, 80% to 95% found once; its top ten account for 2.1%. The sequenced sample was peripheral blood, obtained after neoadjuvant nivolumab, alone or with ipilimumab, at or shortly before surgery. These receptors were collected from an adult with non-small cell lung cancer.

The CDR3 DNA reads as TGTGCCAGTACCCCCTTACGGGGGGGCGCGACCGGGGAGCTGTTTTTT. Translation gives CASTPLRGGATGELFF. This chain joins TRBV19 and TRBJ2-2; 8 bases map to TRBD2. This CDR3 has 16 amino acids. Germline V gene sequence: CDR1 LNHDA, CDR2 SQIVND (reference sequence). With V trimmed by 7 bases and J by 5 bases, 12 bases remained unmatched.

The gene calls are TRBV6-1 and TRBJ2-3; perhaps TRBD2 as D (6 bases). V lost 4 bases and J 1 base, leaving 12 bases between the germline ends. This CDR3 spans 15 amino acids. Germline lookup yields CDR1 MNHNS and CDR2 SASEGT. CDR3 sequence (DNA): TGTGCCAGCAGTGGCGGGGCGGGACGCACAGATACGCAGTATTTT. Translating it yields CASSGGAGRTDTQYF.

The chain carries TRBV6-1 and TRBJ2-7; 8 bases map to TRBD1. The V segment lost 4 bases and the J segment 7 bases; nucleotides outside the gene matches: 9. Germline lookup yields CDR1 MNHNS and CDR2 SASEGT. The CDR3 totals 14 residues. DNA for the CDR3: TGTGCCAGCAGTGTGGGACAGGCCAGGCATGAGCAGTACTTC. It yields the protein CASSVGQARHEQYF.

The V and J genes are TRBV11-2 and TRBJ2-2; D could derive from TRBD1 or TRBD2 (6 bases each). The CDR3 covers 15 residues. V lost 1 base and J 3 bases, leaving 9 bases between the germline ends. CDR1 is SGHAT and CDR2 is FQNNGV in the germline V gene. In DNA, the CDR3 is TGTGCCAGCAGCTTAGTAAGGGGGGACACCGGGGAGCTGTTTTTT. Translating gives CASSLVRGDTGELFF.

The CDR3 DNA reads TGCGCCAGCAGCTCAGGGGATCGGGTCTATGGCTACACCTTC. Translating gives CASSSGDRVYGYTF. This chain joins TRBV5-1 and TRBJ1-2; a weak D match, TRBD1 (6 bases). The V end was cut by 3 bases, the J end by 4 bases, with 13 bases between. Germline-derived CDR1 and CDR2 are SGHRS and YFSETQ. The CDR3 totals 14 residues.